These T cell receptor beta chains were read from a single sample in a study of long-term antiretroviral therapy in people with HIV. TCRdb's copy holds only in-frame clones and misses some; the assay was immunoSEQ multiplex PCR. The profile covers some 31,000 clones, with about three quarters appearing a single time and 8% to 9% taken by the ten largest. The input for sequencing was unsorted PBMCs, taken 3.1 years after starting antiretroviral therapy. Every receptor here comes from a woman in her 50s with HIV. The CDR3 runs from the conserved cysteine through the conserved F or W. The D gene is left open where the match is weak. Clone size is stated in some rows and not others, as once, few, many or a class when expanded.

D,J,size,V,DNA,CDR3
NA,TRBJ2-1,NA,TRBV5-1,TGCGCCAGCAGCCTGCAGGGGAGCTCCTACAATGAGCAGTTCTTC,CASSLQGSSYNEQFF
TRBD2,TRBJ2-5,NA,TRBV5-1,TGCGCCAGCAGCTTAAGCCTAGCGGGGGGAGCGGAGACCCAGTACTTC,CASSLSLAGGAETQYF
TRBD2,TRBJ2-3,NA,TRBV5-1,TGCGCCAGCAGCTTGTGGGCGGGGGGGTCTAGCACAGATACGCAGTATTTT,CASSLWAGGSSTDTQYF
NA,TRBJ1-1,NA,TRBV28,TGTGCCAGCAGTTTATCCGGAGCCGGGGAAACTGAAGCTTTCTTT,CASSLSGAGETEAFF
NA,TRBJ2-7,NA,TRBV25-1,TGTGCCAGCAGTGAATTAAGGCACGAGCAGTACTTC,CASSELRHEQYF
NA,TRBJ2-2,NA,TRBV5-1,TGCGCCAGCAGCTTCACTAGCTCGAACACCGGGGAGCTGTTTTTT,CASSFTSSNTGELFF
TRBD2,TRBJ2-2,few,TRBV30,TGTGCCTGGTTTAGCGGGGCCGGGGAGCTGTTTTTT,CAWFSGAGELFF
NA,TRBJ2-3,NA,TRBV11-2,TGTGCCAGCAGCTTAGATAGATCTAGCACAGATACGCAGTATTTT,CASSLDRSSTDTQYF
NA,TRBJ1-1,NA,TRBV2,TGTGCCAGCATCCAGGACCCGGGGACTGAAGCTTTCTTT,CASIQDPGTEAFF
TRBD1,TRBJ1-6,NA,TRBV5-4,TGTGCCAGCAGCTTGGACAGGGGATCACCCCTCCACTTT,CASSLDRGSPLHF
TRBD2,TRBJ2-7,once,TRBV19,TGTGCCAGTAGTTTCCGGACTAGCGGGGGGGCGGTGCTTCACGAGCAGTACTTC,CASSFRTSGGAVLHEQYF